These T cell receptor beta chains were read from a single sample in a study of blood T cell repertoires in COVID-19. Libraries were prepared by immunoSEQ multiplex PCR; TCRdb keeps only in-frame clonotypes and omits some of them. The top ten hold 12% of the sample, which has 130,000 or so clones, 70% to 85% seen once. The sample consisted of peripheral blood. The receptors come from a woman aged 55 to 70 with acute or convalescent COVID-19. CDR3s include the opening cysteine and the closing phenylalanine or tryptophan. The order of the fields is J gene, clone size, V gene, D gene, CDR3 protein, CDR3 DNA. The D gene is left open where the match is weak. The listing skips clone size in some rows; elsewhere it reads once, few, many or a size class.

TRBJ1-1 few TRBV7-9 NA CASSPPGYTEAFF TGTGCCAGCAGCCCCCCAGGGTACACTGAAGCTTTCTTT
TRBJ2-2 few TRBV10-3 NA CATTDGQHTGELFF TGTGCCACCACCGATGGACAGCACACCGGGGAGCTGTTTTTT
TRBJ1-2 NA TRBV10-3 TRBD1 CAISERGQVYGYTF TGTGCCATCAGTGAAAGGGGGCAGGTCTATGGCTACACCTTC
TRBJ2-2 once TRBV7-2 NA CASSLTGIGELFF TGTGCCAGCAGCTTAACAGGAATCGGGGAGCTGTTTTTT
TRBJ1-1 few TRBV21-1 NA CASSRRTVFGTEAFF TGTGCCAGCAGCAGAAGGACAGTTTTTGGCACTGAAGCTTTCTTT
TRBJ1-1 NA TRBV25-1 NA CASSEPGTLLKTFF TGTGCCAGCAGTGAACCGGGGACTCTTCTAAAAACTTTCTTT
TRBJ1-1 NA TRBV3-1/TRBV3-2 NA CASSQDLNTEAFF TGTGCCAGCAGCCAAGACCTTAACACTGAAGCTTTCTTT
TRBJ1-1 NA TRBV3-1/TRBV3-2 NA CASSQDGPGGHTEAFF TGTGCCAGCAGCCAAGATGGACCGGGGGGTCACACTGAAGCTTTCTTT
TRBJ1-1 few TRBV18 NA CASSPMANTEAFF TGTGCCAGCTCACCAATGGCGAACACTGAAGCTTTCTTT
TRBJ1-2 once TRBV21-1 NA CASSKETGGTDYGYTF TGTGCCAGCAGCAAAGAAACAGGGGGTACGGACTATGGCTACACCTTC
TRBJ1-4 NA TRBV5-4 NA CASSLIEEGKLFF TGTGCCAGCAGCTTGATTGAGGAAGGAAAACTGTTTTTT
TRBJ1-1 few TRBV7-9 TRBD1 CASSSRGDRGNTEAFF TGTGCCAGCAGCTCGAGAGGGGACAGGGGGAACACTGAAGCTTTCTTT
TRBJ1-5 few TRBV7-9 NA CASDTTGGPQHF TGTGCCAGCGACACAACCGGGGGGCCCCAGCATTTT
TRBJ2-1 NA TRBV5-1 NA CASSLGGRVSYNEQFF TGCGCCAGCAGCTTGGGGGGGCGGGTCTCCTACAATGAGCAGTTCTTC
TRBJ1-1 NA TRBV24-1 NA CATSQGHTEAFF TGTGCCACCAGTCAGGGGCACACTGAAGCTTTCTTT
TRBJ2-1 NA TRBV4-2 TRBD2 CASSQAGTSGGGKHNEQFF TGTGCCAGCAGCCAGGCCGGGACTAGCGGGGGGGGTAAACACAATGAGCAGTTCTTC
TRBJ1-1 NA TRBV18 TRBD1 CASSQDRAYGEAFF TGTGCCAGCTCGCAAGACAGGGCCTACGGTGAAGCTTTCTTT
TRBJ1-3 NA TRBV27 TRBD1 CASSLRVRDRQYF TGTGCCAGCAGTTTAAGGGTCAGGGACAGGCAATATTTT
TRBJ1-2 NA TRBV29-1 NA CSVENVLEYGYTF TGCAGCGTTGAGAACGTATTAGAGTATGGCTACACCTTC
TRBJ1-3 NA TRBV5-1 TRBD1 CASSSSAGGSGNTIYF TGCGCCAGCAGCTCGTCAGCAGGGGGCTCTGGAAACACCATATATTTT
TRBJ1-1 NA TRBV9 NA CASSVSGGGLSGTEAFF TGTGCCAGCAGCGTGAGTGGCGGGGGCTTATCGGGCACTGAAGCTTTCTTT
TRBJ1-2 NA TRBV27 NA CASGRTVTYGYTF TGTGCCAGCGGCCGGACAGTCACCTATGGCTACACCTTC
TRBJ1-2 NA TRBV6-5 NA CASSKGNYGYTF TGTGCCAGTTCGAAGGGGAACTATGGCTACACCTTC
TRBJ1-1 NA TRBV5-8 TRBD1 CASSRDRNTEAFF TGTGCCAGCAGCCGGGACAGGAACACTGAAGCTTTCTTT
TRBJ2-5 NA TRBV29-1 NA CSVQRGGLVAETQYF TGCAGCGTCCAAAGGGGGGGCTTAGTGGCGGAGACCCAGTACTTC
TRBJ1-5 NA TRBV18 NA CASSPASQPQHF TGTGCCAGCTCACCAGCAAGCCAGCCCCAGCATTTT
TRBJ1-1 NA TRBV2 NA CASSGTGYTEAFF TGTGCCAGCAGTGGAACAGGGTACACTGAAGCTTTCTTT
TRBJ2-2 NA TRBV9 NA CASSVIEGATGELFF TGTGCCAGCAGCGTAATCGAAGGGGCCACCGGGGAGCTGTTTTTT
TRBJ1-2 NA TRBV12-5 NA CASGLERNYGYTF TGTGCTAGTGGACTAGAGAGGAACTATGGCTACACCTTC
TRBJ1-2 NA TRBV18 TRBD1 CASSPSGTGVYGYTF TGTGCCAGCTCACCATCCGGGACAGGGGTTTATGGCTACACCTTC
TRBJ1-6 NA TRBV5-1 NA CASSPSQGTNGPLHF TGCGCCAGCAGCCCGAGCCAAGGGACAAACGGTCCCCTCCACTTT
TRBJ1-2 NA TRBV20-1 NA CSASPGIITGYTF TGCAGTGCCAGTCCAGGGATAATTACAGGCTACACCTTC
TRBJ1-2 NA TRBV19 TRBD1 CASSPGQVNVRGGYTF TGTGCCAGTAGTCCCGGACAGGTTAATGTTCGGGGTGGCTACACCTTC
TRBJ1-1 NA TRBV2 NA CASPSNTEAFF TGTGCCAGCCCTTCGAACACTGAAGCTTTCTTT
TRBJ2-2 NA TRBV7-9 NA CASSLVLGLTGELFF TGTGCCAGCAGCTTAGTTCTGGGGCTCACCGGGGAGCTGTTTTTT
TRBJ1-3 NA TRBV5-1 TRBD1 CASSPGQGYDTIYF TGCGCCAGCAGCCCGGGACAGGGCTACGACACCATATATTTT
TRBJ1-2 once TRBV3-1/TRBV3-2 NA CASSLASGGYTF TGTGCCAGCAGCCTAGCCTCCGGGGGCTACACCTTC
TRBJ1-5 NA TRBV19 TRBD1 CASSSGQAQYSNQPQHF TGTGCCAGTAGTTCGGGACAGGCGCAGTATAGCAATCAGCCCCAGCATTTT
TRBJ2-3 NA TRBV19 NA CASSPPIVSGMFTYENTQYF TGTGCCAGTAGTCCTCCAATAGTCTCGGGGATGTTCACCTACGAAAATACGCAGTATTTT
TRBJ1-2 NA TRBV25-1 TRBD1 CASSGDREGSGYTF TGTGCCAGCTCCGGGGACAGGGAGGGTAGTGGCTACACCTTC
TRBJ1-2 few TRBV4-2 TRBD1 CASSRTGEVGGYTF TGTGCCAGCAGCCGGACAGGGGAGGTTGGTGGCTACACCTTC
TRBJ2-5 NA TRBV27 NA CASSPWPGVETQYF TGTGCCAGCAGTCCCTGGCCGGGGGTAGAGACCCAGTACTTC
TRBJ1-2 once TRBV10-1 NA CASSDSPRSSNPGIDGYTF TGCGCCAGCAGTGATTCACCCAGATCCTCGAACCCCGGGATCGATGGCTACACCTTC
TRBJ2-7 NA TRBV5-5 TRBD1 CASSLEGQRPYEQYF TGTGCCAGCAGCTTGGAGGGACAGCGACCCTACGAGCAGTACTTC